Sequencing of this TCR beta chain was carried out in a study of Ad26.COV2.S vaccination and SARS-CoV-2 variants. Background on the study: Trial arm assignment for the donor was COV1001 Ad26.COV2.S.

Trimming cost V 2 bases and J 5 bases, with 10 bases left between them. CDR1 is SGHNT and CDR2 is YYREEE in the germline V gene (reference sequence). The CDR3 loop spans 13 amino acids. TCRdb's copy holds only in-frame clones and misses some; the assay was immunoSEQ multiplex PCR. The table includes over 400,000 clones, approximately 92% detected once. Details on this clone: The same CDR3 is also encoded by other DNA sequences in this sample.

Described treatment: around 19 received Ad26.COV2.S at low or high dose, single or two shots; about 5 received placebo; per-sample allocation not given. Material that was analyzed had been drawn on day 63 after the first vaccine or placebo injection. The chain employs TRBV5-4 and TRBJ2-5, with a possible D match to TRBD2 (6 bases). The sample consisted of peripheral blood, taken in a trial of Ad26.COV2.S vaccine versus placebo. This TCR came from a person between 18 and 65 years old who received the Ad26.COV2.S COVID-19 vaccine or a placebo. CDR3 in DNA: TGTGCCAGCAGCTTACAAGGAGGGGAGACCCAGTACTTC. This encodes CASSLQGGETQYF.